Below, 13 T cell receptor beta chains from the same sample are listed, as sequenced in a study of blood T cell repertoires in COVID-19. Data came from immunoSEQ multiplex PCR; TCRdb stores just in-frame clones and leaves some out. Of approximately 130,000 clones in the sample, more than 70% are singletons; the top ten hold around 4.2%. Material: peripheral blood. The source of these receptors is a man aged 60 to 75 with acute or convalescent COVID-19.

This clone came up a few times. The V and J genes are TRBV29-1 and TRBJ2-1; 7 bases align to TRBD2. V shed 5 bases and J 7 bases; nucleotides not matched to a gene: 11. CDR1 is SQVTM, CDR2 ANQGSEA, per germline. The CDR3 runs 14 residues. The CDR3 coding sequence is TGCAGCGTTCGTGGGAGGGCCGAGGAAAATGAGCAGTTCTTC. This gives the protein CSVRGRAEENEQFF.

V usage is TRBV4-2 and J usage is TRBJ2-7; the match to TRBD2 covers 16 bases. With V trimmed by 4 bases and J by 4 bases, 7 bases remained unmatched. CDR3 length: 17 amino acids. Per germline, CDR1 LGHNA and CDR2 YNFKEQ. For the CDR3, the DNA is TGTGCCAGCAGCCCGGGGACTAGCGGGAGGGCCGAATACGAGCAGTACTTC. As protein: CASSPGTSGRAEYEQYF.

This rearrangement joins TRBV6-1 to TRBJ2-1; 11 bases fit TRBD2. V shed 4 bases and J 0 bases; nucleotides not matched to a gene: 8. This CDR3 comprises 18 residues. Germline values: CDR1 MNHNS, CDR2 SASEGT. CDR3 residues: CASSALVAGGSSYNEQFF. Written as DNA, the CDR3 is TGTGCCAGCAGTGCTTTGGTAGCGGGAGGGAGCTCCTACAATGAGCAGTTCTTC.

This rearrangement joins TRBV11-3 to TRBJ2-3; weak D call: TRBD2 (5 bases). Germline CDR1 SGHNT, CDR2 YENEEA. V lost 1 base and J lost 8, with 7 bases in between. The CDR3 has 12 amino acids. CDR3 sequence (DNA): TGTGCCAGCAGCTTAGGACTATCTACGCAGTATTTT. Its protein is CASSLGLSTQYF.

In this sample, this clone turned up once. This sequence joins TRBV7-2 and TRBJ2-1; TRBD1 is a possible D gene (6 bases). The V end lost 2 bases, the J end lost 9 bases, and 14 bases lay between the germline ends. From germline, CDR1 is SGHTA and CDR2 FQGNSA. The CDR3 sequence is 14 residues long. The CDR3 DNA follows: TGTGCCAGCAGCTTACGAGCTGGGGGCATTGAGCAGTTCTTC. Its translation: CASSLRAGGIEQFF.

The chain employs TRBV9 and TRBJ2-1, with D perhaps matching TRBD1 (6 bases). Per the germline V gene, CDR1 is SGDLS and CDR2 is YYNGEE. Between the trimmed V and J ends, which lost 2 bases and 6 bases, there was a span of 15 bases. This CDR3 is built from 15 residues. The CDR3 DNA sequence: TGTGCCAGCAGCGTGTGGGGCAGGGGAGCCAATGAGCAGTTCTTC. Residues: CASSVWGRGANEQFF.

This clone was found a few times. This chain uses TRBV24-1 with TRBJ2-1, with a tentative D call TRBD2 (6 bases). Germline V gene data show CDR1 as KGHDR and CDR2 as SFDVKD. V lost 5 bases, J lost 7 bases, and 14 bases lay in between. The CDR3 is 14 amino acids. Written as DNA, the CDR3 is TGTGCCACCAGTGTGGAGGGAGCGTGGAATGAGCAGTTCTTC. Its protein product is CATSVEGAWNEQFF.

The chain links TRBV25-1 to TRBJ1-2; D remains unclear. This CDR3 is 12 amino acids long. Germline-derived CDR1 and CDR2 are MGHDK and SYGVNS. V lost 3 bases to trimming and J lost 5 bases, with 7 bases between them. DNA of the CDR3: TGTGCCAGCAGTGACCTTCGGTATGGCTACACCTTC. It encodes CASSDLRYGYTF.

V is TRBV28 and J is TRBJ2-5, with 9 bases matching TRBD1. V lost 6 bases, J lost 2 bases, and 4 bases stayed unmatched. This CDR3 region has 14 residues. Looked up from germline, CDR1 is MDHEN and CDR2 is SYDVKM. The DNA of the CDR3 is TGTGCCAGCAGAACAGGGGGCCCGCAAGAGACCCAGTACTTC. Protein: CASRTGGPQETQYF.

V usage is TRBV27 and J usage is TRBJ2-3; 12 nucleotides align to TRBD2. Trimming at V came to 6 bases and at J to 2 bases, leaving 6 bases not matched to a gene. The CDR3 spans 16 residues. Germline values: CDR1 MNHEY, CDR2 SMNVEV (reference sequence). CDR3: CASSRRTSGTTDTQYF. The DNA of the CDR3 is TGTGCCAGCAGCCGTCGGACTAGCGGGACCACAGATACGCAGTATTTT.

The V call is TRBV24-1, the J call TRBJ1-2; 7 nucleotides align to TRBD1. The V and J ends lost 5 bases and 6 bases, in that order; junction bases with no gene match: 5. The CDR3 runs 13 residues. Germline V lookup: CDR1 KGHDR, CDR2 SFDVKD. CDR3 bases: TGTGCCACCAGTGGCAGGGGGTATGATGGCTACACCTTC. Amino acids: CATSGRGYDGYTF.

The chain carries TRBV3-1 (or the pseudogene TRBV3-2) and TRBJ2-3, with a weak D call TRBD2 (5 bases). This CDR3 contains 15 residues. The V end lost 4 bases, the J end lost 2 bases, and 13 bases lay between the germline ends. The germline CDR1 and CDR2 sequences are LGHDT and YNNKEL (reference sequence). CDR3 nucleotide sequence: TGTGCCAGCAGCCCCGTAGGACTTTACACAGATACGCAGTATTTT. This translates into CASSPVGLYTDTQYF.

The chain links TRBV19 to TRBJ1-5; TRBD1 is a possible D gene (6 bases). V was pared by 7 bases and J by 3 bases, with 13 bases between. The germline gives CDR1 LNHDA, CDR2 SQIVND (reference sequence). The CDR3 runs to 14 residues. CDR3 sequence: CASNEGVLNQPQHF. The CDR3 bases are TGTGCCAGTAACGAGGGGGTCCTCAATCAGCCCCAGCATTTT.